The entry below describes one T cell receptor (beta chain). What it recognizes is unknown. The PCR had 60 Vbeta and 13 Jbeta primers. The repertoire was sequenced with immunoSEQ multiplex PCR; TCRdb's copy has only in-frame clones and lacks some. The table includes 95,000 to 120,000 clones, over 65% detected once. These data belong to a study of cytomegalovirus exposure and HLA in healthy donors. Study observations and caveats: More clonal expansion characterized HLA-associated TCR beta chains than equally common others in a later analysis. In a later analysis, parvovirus B19, influenza, CMV and Epstein-Barr virus appeared linked to several top co-occurrence clusters. Presence/absence analyses took donor sequencing depth as roughly uniform. V segments that were indistinguishable, TRBV6-2 and TRBV6-3 among them, were omitted from analysis.

J was trimmed by 8 bases and V by 5 bases; bases with no gene match: 7. Germline CDR1 SEHNR, CDR2 FQNEAQ (reference sequence). The CDR3 is made up of 13 amino acids. The chain carries TRBV7-9 and TRBJ2-3; 7 nucleotides agree with TRBD1. The sequenced material came from PBMCs. This sequence originates from a woman between 18 and 30 years old in good health and CMV-seronegative. This chain's CDR3 is CASSHRQGGTQYF. As DNA, the CDR3 is TGTGCCAGCAGCCACCGACAGGGCGGTACGCAGTATTTT.